Shown below are 28 T cell receptor beta chains from a single sample sequenced in a study of blood T cell repertoires in COVID-19. The repertoire was sequenced with immunoSEQ multiplex PCR; TCRdb's copy has only in-frame clones and lacks some. The data contain about 73,000 clones, approximately 92% of them singletons. Sequencing was done on a sample of peripheral blood. These receptors were collected from a man aged 80 or over with acute or convalescent COVID-19.

The chain couples TRBV7-8 to TRBJ1-5, with TRBD1 matching 7 bases. Germline CDR1 reads SGHVS; CDR2 reads FQNEAQ. This CDR3 is 15 amino acids long. V lost 3 bases, J lost 2 bases, and 4 bases stayed unmatched. The CDR3 DNA sequence: TGTGCCAGCAGCTTGACAGGGAGAGGCAATCAGCCCCAGCATTTT. It translates to CASSLTGRGNQPQHF.

The chain uses TRBV5-1 and TRBJ2-6; TRBD1 matches at 9 bases. Germline CDR1 is SGHRS and CDR2 is YFSETQ. The CDR3 is 17 residues long. The junction had 8 bases not matched to a gene; V was cut back by 7 bases and J by 0 bases. CDR3 protein: CASLPGQGFSGANVLTF. CDR3 sequence (DNA): TGCGCCAGCTTACCGGGACAGGGTTTCTCTGGGGCCAACGTCCTGACTTTC.

This chain uses TRBV5-1 with TRBJ1-1; the D is unclear. Germline values: CDR1 SGHRS, CDR2 YFSETQ. CDR3 length: 15 residues. With 4 bases removed from V and 1 base from J, the gap between germline ends came to 14 bases. The CDR3 bases are TGCGCCAGCAGCGTCCGGGGTCAGGAGAACACTGAAGCTTTCTTT. It codes for CASSVRGQENTEAFF.

The rearrangement uses TRBV2 and TRBJ1-1; TRBD1 aligns across 11 bases. This CDR3 comprises 13 residues. Trimming cost V 10 bases and J 7 bases; bases outside gene matches: 8. The germline gives CDR1 SNHLY, CDR2 FYNNEI. CDR3 region: CATQDRGLDEAFF. CDR3 sequence (DNA): TGTGCCACCCAGGACAGGGGGCTCGATGAAGCTTTCTTT.

The chain joins TRBV7-9 to TRBJ1-1; D call uncertain. This CDR3 comprises 13 residues. CDR1 is SEHNR and CDR2 is FQNEAQ in the germline V gene (reference sequence). V was clipped by 5 bases and J by 2 bases, with 9 bases between them. CDR3 protein: CASSQQPNTEAFF. The CDR3 DNA follows: TGTGCCAGCAGCCAACAGCCAAACACTGAAGCTTTCTTT.

This clone was counted a single time. The junction departs from the called germline gene at one end, perhaps through a read error. The rearrangement links TRBV7-2 to TRBJ1-1; D may be TRBD1 (5 bases). The germline V gene encodes CDR1 SGHTA and CDR2 FQGNSA. The CDR3 spans 14 residues. CDR3 in DNA: TGTGCCAGCAGGTTAGGGGCGACGAACACTGAAGCTTTCTTT. Translating gives CASRLGATNTEAFF.

This rearrangement joins TRBV2 to TRBJ2-1; D is perhaps TRBD2 (6 bases). V lost 4 bases to trimming and J lost 9 bases, with 7 bases between them. In germline, CDR1 is SNHLY, CDR2 FYNNEI. There are 11 residues in the CDR3. This chain's CDR3 is CASSVGGEQFF. The DNA for the CDR3 is TGTGCCAGCAGTGTGGGGGGTGAGCAGTTCTTC.

This chain connects TRBV15 to TRBJ1-2; TRBD1 is a possible D gene (5 bases). The V end was cut by 6 bases, the J end by 4 bases, with 15 bases between. The CDR3 totals 14 residues. In germline, CDR1 is LNHNV, CDR2 YYDKDF (reference sequence). The CDR3 DNA sequence: TGTGCCACCAGTTCTCTTACAGGATTCTATGGCTACACCTTC. Translating gives CATSSLTGFYGYTF.

The count of this clone is one. This chain links TRBV12-3 or TRBV12-4 with TRBJ1-1; no clear D. V was clipped by 6 bases and J by 3 bases, with 8 bases between them. The CDR3 spans 12 residues. Here the CDR3 reads CASSLPHTEAFF. The CDR3, as DNA: TGTGCCAGCAGCCTCCCTCACACTGAAGCTTTCTTT.

The genes are TRBV5-1 and TRBJ2-7; no firm D call. V was shortened by 2 bases and J by 5 bases, with 5 bases between the two germline ends. Germline-derived CDR1 and CDR2 are SGHRS and YFSETQ. The CDR3 is made up of 11 amino acids. This chain's CDR3 is CASSFDNEQYF. The CDR3 nucleotides are TGCGCCAGCAGCTTCGACAACGAGCAGTACTTC.

J is TRBJ2-2 and V is TRBV19; a weak D match, TRBD1 (6 bases). The germline V gene has CDR1 LNHDA and CDR2 SQIVND (reference sequence). V gave up 1 base and J gave up 1 base, with 10 bases separating them. This CDR3 spans 16 amino acids. This chain's CDR3 is CASSIGGPGNTGELFF. The DNA of the CDR3 is TGTGCCAGTAGTATAGGGGGGCCAGGGAACACCGGGGAGCTGTTTTTT.

The DNA of the CDR3 is TGTGCCAGCAGCTTAGACAGGGGGCTCGATACGCAGTATTTT. As protein: CASSLDRGLDTQYF. The V gene is TRBV7-2, the J gene TRBJ2-3; 9 bases align to TRBD1. Germline V lookup: CDR1 SGHTA, CDR2 FQGNSA. Germline trimming cut 1 base from V and 6 bases from J; bases unmatched to any gene: 2. The CDR3 extends over 14 amino acids.

This rearrangement joins TRBV6-5 to TRBJ1-6; 8 nucleotides line up with TRBD1. Germline values: CDR1 MNHEY, CDR2 SVGAGI. V shed 6 bases, J shed 9 bases, and the junction held 7 bases outside the gene matches. There are 14 residues in the CDR3. CDR3 in DNA: TGTGCCAGCAGCCTAACAGGGGGGACTTCACCCCTCCACTTT. Residues: CASSLTGGTSPLHF.

The count of this clone is one. The chain employs TRBV6-5 and TRBJ1-1; 7 nucleotides match TRBD1. V shed 6 bases and J 4 bases; nucleotides not matched to a gene: 8. CDR1 is MNHEY, CDR2 SVGAGI, per germline. CDR3 length equals 14 residues. In nucleotides, the CDR3 is TGTGCCAGCAGCCGACAGGGAGCGGGCACTGAAGCTTTCTTT. The encoded protein is CASSRQGAGTEAFF.

The chain uses TRBV5-4 and TRBJ2-2, with 12 bases aligning to TRBD2. The CDR3 is made up of 16 amino acids. Per the germline V gene, CDR1 is SGHNT and CDR2 is YYREEE (reference sequence). V trimming: 3 bases; J trimming: 0 bases; junction bases outside the gene matches: 0. This chain's CDR3 is CASSSSGGANTGELFF. The CDR3 region has the DNA TGTGCCAGCAGCTCTAGCGGGGGGGCGAACACCGGGGAGCTGTTTTTT.

This chain joins TRBV24-1 and TRBJ2-5; 7 bases match TRBD1. Germline values: CDR1 KGHDR, CDR2 SFDVKD. The CDR3 is 15 amino acids. After removal of 3 bases from V and 1 base from J, the junction contained 4 bases not matched to a gene. The CDR3 region has the DNA TGTGCCACCAGTGATACAGGGGTAAGCCAAGAGACCCAGTACTTC. Its translation is CATSDTGVSQETQYF.

The chain carries TRBV11-3 and TRBJ2-2, with D uncertain. Germline CDR1 SGHNT, CDR2 YENEEA. V was clipped by 6 bases and J by 4 bases, with 9 bases between them. This CDR3 is 13 amino acids long. CDR3 coding DNA: TGTGCCAGCAGTCCTAAATCCACCGGGGAGCTGTTTTTT. Residues: CASSPKSTGELFF.

The chain couples TRBV5-4 to TRBJ2-2; tentatively, D is TRBD1 (5 bases). This CDR3 has 16 amino acids. V was cut by 3 bases and J by 0 bases, with 12 bases left in between. Germline values: CDR1 SGHNT, CDR2 YYREEE (reference sequence). The CDR3 spells CASSSRAGTNTGELFF. CDR3 DNA sequence: TGTGCCAGCAGCTCAAGGGCAGGGACGAACACCGGGGAGCTGTTTTTT.

This chain links TRBV7-9 with TRBJ2-7; D unresolved. V was trimmed by 4 bases and J by 2 bases, leaving 9 bases between them. Germline CDR1 reads SEHNR; CDR2 reads FQNEAQ (reference sequence). CDR3 size: 13 residues. DNA of the CDR3: TGTGCCAGCAGCTCTACAGCTGCCTACGAGCAGTACTTC. It yields the protein CASSSTAAYEQYF.

This chain joins TRBV6-5 and TRBJ1-1, with 8 bases identical to TRBD1. The CDR3 runs 14 residues. Germline values: CDR1 MNHEY, CDR2 SVGAGI. With 5 bases clipped from V and 4 bases from J, the junction kept 6 bases outside the gene matches. Written as DNA, the CDR3 is TGTGCCAGCAGTCCACTGACAGGGGTCACTGAAGCTTTCTTT. It is translated as CASSPLTGVTEAFF.

The J gene is TRBJ2-1, the V gene TRBV24-1; tentatively, D is TRBD2 (5 bases). V was trimmed by 1 base and J by 5 bases, leaving 11 bases between them. There are 15 residues in the CDR3. CDR1 KGHDR and CDR2 SFDVKD come from the germline V gene. The CDR3 here is CATSDLGDYHNEQFF. The CDR3 region has the DNA TGTGCCACCAGTGATTTAGGAGACTACCACAATGAGCAGTTCTTC.

This chain joins TRBV30 and TRBJ2-3, with D possibly being TRBD2 (6 bases). This CDR3 contains 14 residues. Germline values: CDR1 GTSNPN, CDR2 SVGIG (reference sequence). Trimming removed 2 bases at V and 4 bases at J, with 13 bases between. Written as DNA, the CDR3 is TGTGCCTGGAGTCCCGGACTACTCCCAGATACGCAGTATTTT. This codes for CAWSPGLLPDTQYF.

The rearrangement links TRBV19 to TRBJ2-3; D is possibly TRBD1 (5 bases). The ends were cut back, 9 bases at V and 3 bases at J, with 16 bases in the middle. From germline, CDR1 is LNHDA and CDR2 SQIVND (reference sequence). This CDR3 has 14 residues. DNA of the CDR3: TGTGCCAGCTCCCAGGGATTGGGGACAGATACGCAGTATTTT. It yields the protein CASSQGLGTDTQYF. Variable domain in full (rest from reference TRBV19 and TRBJ2-3): DGGITQSPKYLFRKEGQNVTLSCEQNLNHDAMYWYRQDPGQGLRLIYYSQIVNDFQKGDIAEGYSVSREKKESFPLTVTSAQKNPTAFYLCASSQGLGTDTQYFGPGTRLTVL.

The table lists this clone with a count of one. V gene TRBV23-1 combines with J gene TRBJ1-3, with 7 positions matching TRBD1. TRBV23-1 is an open reading frame, and its role is uncertain. The CDR3 has 14 amino acids. J lost 2 bases, V lost 7 bases, and 5 bases had no gene match. The CDR3 nucleotides are TGCGCCAGCACGAGGAGGGGGCCTGGAAACACCATATATTTT. Translated: CASTRRGPGNTIYF.

The chain links TRBV6-1 to TRBJ2-3, with no clear D. V was shortened by 1 base and J by 2 bases, with 10 bases between the two germline ends. The CDR3 is 15 residues long. Germline CDR1 and CDR2: MNHNS and SASEGT. CDR3 bases: TGTGCCAGCAGTGAAGACAGATACAACACAGATACGCAGTATTTT. Its protein product is CASSEDRYNTDTQYF.

This chain uses TRBV6-5 with TRBJ2-1, with D possibly TRBD2 on 5 matching bases. Germline CDR1 is MNHEY and CDR2 is SVGAGI. V was clipped by 5 bases and J by 2 bases, with 7 bases between them. The CDR3 runs to 13 residues. The DNA for the CDR3 is TGTGCCAGCAGTCACGGGACCTACAATGAGCAGTTCTTC. Its protein is CASSHGTYNEQFF.

This clone was found a few times. This rearrangement joins TRBV13 to TRBJ2-2, with 13 bases fitting TRBD2. Germline values: CDR1 PRHDT, CDR2 FYEKMQ (reference sequence). V trimming: 4 bases; J trimming: 2 bases; junction bases outside the gene matches: 7. This CDR3 has 18 residues. CDR3 in amino acids: CASSSPRTSGRNTGELFF. In nucleotides, the CDR3 is TGTGCCAGCAGCTCGCCCCGGACTAGCGGGAGAAACACCGGGGAGCTGTTTTTT.

V and J are TRBV18 and TRBJ1-1; a weak D match, TRBD1 (6 bases). The germline CDR1 and CDR2 sequences are KGHSH and LQKENI. Between the trimmed V and J ends, which lost 0 bases and 7 bases, there was a span of 15 bases. The CDR3 consists of 15 residues. CDR3 region: CASSPPSTGTSEAFF. The CDR3 nucleotides are TGTGCCAGCTCACCACCGTCAACAGGGACTAGTGAAGCTTTCTTT.